These 14 T cell receptor beta chains share one sample of origin, sequenced in a study of cytomegalovirus exposure and HLA in healthy donors. The PCR made use of 60 Vbeta and 13 Jbeta primers. The protocol was immunoSEQ multiplex PCR, while the TCRdb copy is restricted to in-frame clones and leaves out a portion. The sample yields roughly 180,000 clones, about four fifths seen once. Sequencing used PBMCs. These receptors all come from a female donor in good health and CMV-seronegative.

The chain joins TRBV5-4 to TRBJ1-2; possibly TRBD1 for D (5 bases). Trimming stripped 4 bases from V and 0 bases from J, with 13 bases between. Germline loops: CDR1 SGHNT, CDR2 YYREEE (reference sequence). The CDR3 sequence is 15 residues long. The CDR3 is CASSLVDSSNYGYTF. In nucleotides, the CDR3 is TGTGCCAGCAGCCTGGTTGACAGCTCTAACTATGGCTACACCTTC.

V gene TRBV29-1 combines with J gene TRBJ1-2, with D maybe TRBD1 (6 bases). The CDR3 loop spans 13 amino acids. V was shortened by 5 bases and J by 5 bases, with 15 bases between the two germline ends. From germline, CDR1 is SQVTM and CDR2 ANQGSEA. The CDR3 DNA is TGCAGCGTTTTTCACAGGGAAGGGTATGGCTACACCTTC. Residues: CSVFHREGYGYTF.

The chain carries TRBV7-9 and TRBJ1-1, with TRBD1 as a possible D gene (5 bases). This CDR3 has 12 residues. Germline V lookup: CDR1 SEHNR, CDR2 FQNEAQ (reference sequence). V lost 4 bases and J 10 bases, leaving 13 bases between the germline ends. The CDR3 loop is CASSSGGGRAFF. CDR3 nucleotide sequence: TGTGCCAGCAGCTCCGGCGGGGGAAGAGCTTTCTTT.

This chain connects TRBV7-9 to TRBJ1-4, with unresolved D. Trimming left V 7 bases short and J 6 bases short, with 12 bases between. From germline, CDR1 is SEHNR and CDR2 FQNEAQ (reference sequence). The CDR3 sequence is 13 residues long. The CDR3 bases are TGTGCCAGCAATGGGGAAGCGGATGAAAAACTGTTTTTT. Its translation is CASNGEADEKLFF.

V is TRBV4-1 and J is TRBJ2-7, with TRBD1 as a possible D gene (6 bases). V was cut by 4 bases and J by 3 bases, with 13 bases left in between. The CDR3 spans 14 residues. Germline CDR1 is MGHRA and CDR2 is YSYEKL. The CDR3 region has the DNA TGCGCCAGCAGCCTCGGGACATCCTACTACGAGCAGTACTTC. Amino acids: CASSLGTSYYEQYF.

This sequence joins TRBV2 and TRBJ1-5; D remains ambiguous. In germline, CDR1 is SNHLY, CDR2 FYNNEI. V shed 1 base and J shed 9 bases, with 10 bases lying between them. The CDR3 length is 13 residues. CDR3 protein: CASSEVIQSPQHF. The CDR3 DNA reads TGTGCCAGCAGTGAAGTTATACAATCGCCCCAGCATTTT.

The CDR3 sequence: CASSLSGTTKTLNIQYF. The DNA for the CDR3 is TGCGCCAGCAGCTTGTCCGGGACAACCAAAACTTTAAACATTCAGTACTTC. The chain joins TRBV5-1 to TRBJ2-4; D possibly corresponds to TRBD1 (6 bases). The germline V gene encodes CDR1 SGHRS and CDR2 YFSETQ. CDR3 size: 17 residues. V was trimmed by 1 base and J by 6 bases, leaving 20 bases between them.

V gene TRBV27 combines with J gene TRBJ1-6, with D possibly matching TRBD1 (6 bases). Germline V CDR1 and CDR2: MNHEY, SMNVEV (reference sequence). The V end was cut by 2 bases, the J end by 7 bases, with 12 bases between. The CDR3 is made up of 15 amino acids. The CDR3 DNA reads TGTGCCAGCAGTTTAAGAGGGGGTGTGAATTCACCCCTCCACTTT. It is translated as CASSLRGGVNSPLHF.

The V gene is TRBV19, the J gene TRBJ1-1; possibly TRBD1 for D (5 bases). Trimming left V 7 bases short and J 3 bases short, with 18 bases between. CDR3 length: 15 residues. Looked up from germline, CDR1 is LNHDA and CDR2 is SQIVND (reference sequence). CDR3 nucleotides: TGTGCCAGTACGCCGTGGGGAGGGGTGGACACTGAAGCTTTCTTT. This codes for CASTPWGGVDTEAFF.

The CDR3 DNA reads TGTGCCAGCAGTTATAGCGGGAGGACGTACACCGGGGAGCTGTTTTTT. Its translation: CASSYSGRTYTGELFF. This chain links TRBV6-6 with TRBJ2-2; 10 bases match TRBD2. Germline V gene lookup returns CDR1 MNHNY and CDR2 SVGAGI (reference sequence). The CDR3 has 16 amino acids. The J segment lost 3 bases and the V segment lost 3 bases, leaving 4 bases of the junction unmatched.

The rearrangement uses TRBV15 and TRBJ1-5; 9 positions agree with TRBD1. This CDR3 has 16 residues. The V segment lost 5 bases and the J segment 5 bases; nucleotides outside the gene matches: 10. Germline V gene lookup returns CDR1 LNHNV and CDR2 YYDKDF (reference sequence). The CDR3 DNA reads TGTGCCACCAGCGCGACCGGACAGGGGATTTATCAGCCCCAGCATTTT. Translating gives CATSATGQGIYQPQHF. The variable domain in full, completed from reference TRBV15 and TRBJ1-5, reads DAMVIQNPRYQVTQFGKPVTLSCSQTLNHNVMYWYQQKSSQAPKLLFHYYDKDFNNEADTPDNFQSRRPNTSFCFLDIRSPGLGDTAMYLCATSATGQGIYQPQHFGDGTRLSIL.

The rearrangement links TRBV12-5 to TRBJ1-1, with 9 bases fitting TRBD1. V shed 5 bases and J 0 bases; nucleotides not matched to a gene: 1. CDR3 length: 14 residues. Germline V gene data show CDR1 as LGHNT and CDR2 as FRNRAP. CDR3 in DNA: TGTGCTAGTGGTCGACAGGGGGTGAACACTGAAGCTTTCTTT. As protein: CASGRQGVNTEAFF.

The rearrangement joins TRBV7-6 to TRBJ2-1, with D possibly being TRBD2 (6 bases). The CDR3 is 15 amino acids. Germline CDR1 is SGHVS and CDR2 is FNYEAQ. Trimming shortened V by 1 base and J by 1 base, and 8 bases separated the two germline ends. CDR3: CASSLGGASYNEQFF. The CDR3 DNA sequence: TGTGCCAGCAGCTTAGGCGGGGCTTCCTACAATGAGCAGTTCTTC.

This clone was counted once. The chain has TRBV6-5 and TRBJ2-1; TRBD2 matches 12 bases. This CDR3 is built from 15 residues. CDR1 is MNHEY and CDR2 is SVGAGI in the germline V gene. J was trimmed by 7 bases and V by 5 bases; bases with no gene match: 6. As DNA, the CDR3 is TGTGCCAGCAGTCTAGCGGGGGGGTCTGGGAATGAGCAGTTCTTC. This gives the protein CASSLAGGSGNEQFF.